This T cell receptor beta chain was identified in a study of blood T cell repertoires in COVID-19. The protocol was immunoSEQ multiplex PCR, while the TCRdb copy is restricted to in-frame clones and leaves out a portion. The sample includes about 70,000 clones, roughly 90% seen only once; the top ten take about 9.8%. Sequenced material: peripheral blood. This sequence was found in a human donor in a cohort sampled during active COVID-19.

CDR3 sequence: CASSYGPEQYF. For the CDR3, the DNA is TGTGCCAGCAGTTACGGCCCCGAGCAGTACTTC. The rearrangement links TRBV6-6 to TRBJ2-7, with unresolved D. V was trimmed by 2 bases and J by 6 bases, leaving 5 bases between them. This CDR3 is 11 amino acids long. Germline V lookup: CDR1 MNHNY, CDR2 SVGAGI (reference sequence).